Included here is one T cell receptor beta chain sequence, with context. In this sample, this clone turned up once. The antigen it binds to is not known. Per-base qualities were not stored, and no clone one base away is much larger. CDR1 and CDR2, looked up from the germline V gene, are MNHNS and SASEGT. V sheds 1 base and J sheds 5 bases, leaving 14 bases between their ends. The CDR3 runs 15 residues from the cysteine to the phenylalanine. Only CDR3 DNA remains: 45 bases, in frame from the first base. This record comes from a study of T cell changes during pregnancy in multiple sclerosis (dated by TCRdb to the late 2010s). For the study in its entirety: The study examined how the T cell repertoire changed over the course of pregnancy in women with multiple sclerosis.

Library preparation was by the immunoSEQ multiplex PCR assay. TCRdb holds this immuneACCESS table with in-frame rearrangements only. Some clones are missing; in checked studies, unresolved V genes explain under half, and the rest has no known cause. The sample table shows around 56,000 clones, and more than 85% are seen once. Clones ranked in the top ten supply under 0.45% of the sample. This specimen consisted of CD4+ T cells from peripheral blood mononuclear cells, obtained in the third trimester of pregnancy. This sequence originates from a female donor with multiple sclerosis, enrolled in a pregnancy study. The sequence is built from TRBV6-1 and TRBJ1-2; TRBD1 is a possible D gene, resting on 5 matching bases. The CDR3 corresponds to CASSEVGTGRYGYTF. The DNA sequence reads TGTGCCAGCAGTGAAGTTGGGACCGGGAGGTATGGCTACACCTTC.